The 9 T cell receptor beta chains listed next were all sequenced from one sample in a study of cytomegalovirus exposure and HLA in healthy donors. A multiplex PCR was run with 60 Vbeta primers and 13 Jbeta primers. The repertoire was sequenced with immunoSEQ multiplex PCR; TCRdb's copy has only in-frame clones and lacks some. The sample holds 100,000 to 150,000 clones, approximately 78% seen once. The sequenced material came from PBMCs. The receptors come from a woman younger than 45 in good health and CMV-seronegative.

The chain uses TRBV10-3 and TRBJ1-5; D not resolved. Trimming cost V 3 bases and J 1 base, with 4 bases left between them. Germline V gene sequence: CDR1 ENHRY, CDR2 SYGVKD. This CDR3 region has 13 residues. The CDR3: CAISDQSNQPQHF. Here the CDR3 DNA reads TGTGCCATCAGTGACCAGAGCAATCAGCCCCAGCATTTT.

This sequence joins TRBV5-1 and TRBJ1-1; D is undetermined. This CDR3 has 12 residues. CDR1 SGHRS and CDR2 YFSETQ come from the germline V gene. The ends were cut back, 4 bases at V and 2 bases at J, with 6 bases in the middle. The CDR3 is CASSEGNTEAFF. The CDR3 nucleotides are TGCGCCAGCAGCGAGGGAAACACTGAAGCTTTCTTT.

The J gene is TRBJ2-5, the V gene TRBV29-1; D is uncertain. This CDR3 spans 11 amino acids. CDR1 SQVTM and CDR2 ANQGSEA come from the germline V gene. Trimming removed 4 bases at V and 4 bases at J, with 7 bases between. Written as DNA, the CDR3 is TGCAGCGTTGGAACGGGAGAGACCCAGTACTTC. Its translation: CSVGTGETQYF.

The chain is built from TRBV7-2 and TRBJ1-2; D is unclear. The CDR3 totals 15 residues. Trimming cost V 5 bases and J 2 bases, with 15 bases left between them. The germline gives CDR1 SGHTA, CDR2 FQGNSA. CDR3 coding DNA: TGTGCCAGCAGCCCCCAAATGGCCGGGAACTATGGCTACACCTTC. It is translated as CASSPQMAGNYGYTF.

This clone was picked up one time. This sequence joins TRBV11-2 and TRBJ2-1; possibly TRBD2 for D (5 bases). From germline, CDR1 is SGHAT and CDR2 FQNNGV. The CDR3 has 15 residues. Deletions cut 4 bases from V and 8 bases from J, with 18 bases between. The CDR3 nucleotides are TGTGCCAGCAGCTCCGTCACCGGGCGCGGGCATGAGCAGTTCTTC. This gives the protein CASSSVTGRGHEQFF.

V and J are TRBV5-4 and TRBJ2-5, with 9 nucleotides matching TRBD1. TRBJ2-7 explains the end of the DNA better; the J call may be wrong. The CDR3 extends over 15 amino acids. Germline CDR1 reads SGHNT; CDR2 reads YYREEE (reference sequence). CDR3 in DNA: TGTGCCAGCAGCCTAGCAGGACAGGGGATCTACGAGCAGTACTTC. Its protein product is CASSLAGQGIYEQYF.

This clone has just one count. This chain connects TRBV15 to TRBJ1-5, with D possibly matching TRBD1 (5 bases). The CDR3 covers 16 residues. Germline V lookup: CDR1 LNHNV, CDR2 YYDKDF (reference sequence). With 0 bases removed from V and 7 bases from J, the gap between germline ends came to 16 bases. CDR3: CATSREGGTLKQPQHF. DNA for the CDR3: TGTGCCACCAGCAGAGAGGGGGGGACGCTCAAACAGCCCCAGCATTTT.

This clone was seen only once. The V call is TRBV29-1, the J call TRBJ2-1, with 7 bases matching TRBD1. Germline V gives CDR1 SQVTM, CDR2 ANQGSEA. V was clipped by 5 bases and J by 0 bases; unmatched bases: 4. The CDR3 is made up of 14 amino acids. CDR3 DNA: TGCAGCGTTCCGACAGGGAGCTCCTACAATGAGCAGTTCTTC. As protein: CSVPTGSSYNEQFF.

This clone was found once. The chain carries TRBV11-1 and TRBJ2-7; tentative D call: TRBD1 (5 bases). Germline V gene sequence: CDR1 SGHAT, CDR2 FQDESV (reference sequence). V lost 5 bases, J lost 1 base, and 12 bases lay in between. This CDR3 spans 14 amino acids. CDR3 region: CASSNRRQSYEQYF. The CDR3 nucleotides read TGTGCCAGCAGCAACAGGAGACAGTCCTACGAGCAGTACTTC.